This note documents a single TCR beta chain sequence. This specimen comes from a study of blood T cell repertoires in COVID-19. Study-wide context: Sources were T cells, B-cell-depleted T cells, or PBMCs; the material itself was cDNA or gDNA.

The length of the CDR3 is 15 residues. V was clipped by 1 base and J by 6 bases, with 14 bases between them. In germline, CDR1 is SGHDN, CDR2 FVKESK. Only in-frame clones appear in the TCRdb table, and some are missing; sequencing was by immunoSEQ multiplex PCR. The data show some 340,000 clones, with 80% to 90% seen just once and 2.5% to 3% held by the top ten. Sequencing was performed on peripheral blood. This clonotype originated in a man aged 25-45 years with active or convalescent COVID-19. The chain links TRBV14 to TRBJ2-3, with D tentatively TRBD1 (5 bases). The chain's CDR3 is CASSQGVGLLDTQYF. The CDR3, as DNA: TGTGCCAGCAGCCAAGGGGTGGGGCTATTGGATACGCAGTATTTT.